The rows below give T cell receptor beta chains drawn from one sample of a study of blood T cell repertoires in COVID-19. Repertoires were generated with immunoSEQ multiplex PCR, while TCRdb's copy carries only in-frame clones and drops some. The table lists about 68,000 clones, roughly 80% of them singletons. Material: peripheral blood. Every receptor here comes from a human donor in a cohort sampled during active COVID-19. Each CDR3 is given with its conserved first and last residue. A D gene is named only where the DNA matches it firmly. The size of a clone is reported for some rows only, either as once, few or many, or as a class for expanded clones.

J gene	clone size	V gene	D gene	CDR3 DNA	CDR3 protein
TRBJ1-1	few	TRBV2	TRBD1	TGTGCCAGCACCCGGGACAGGGACACTGAAGCTTTCTTT	CASTRDRDTEAFF
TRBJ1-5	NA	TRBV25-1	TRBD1	TGTGCCAGCAGTCAGGGGGTTGATCAGCCCCAGCATTTT	CASSQGVDQPQHF
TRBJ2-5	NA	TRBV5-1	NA	TGCGCCAGCAGCTTGCCAGGAGGGCAAGAGACCCAGTACTTC	CASSLPGGQETQYF
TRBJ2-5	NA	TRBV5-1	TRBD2	TGCGCCAGCAGCTATCAGAGCGGGGGCCAAGAGACCCAGTACTTC	CASSYQSGGQETQYF
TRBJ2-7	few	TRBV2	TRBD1	TGTGCCAGCAGTGAAGAACGGGGACAGCCTGGGAGCGAGCAGTACTTC	CASSEERGQPGSEQYF
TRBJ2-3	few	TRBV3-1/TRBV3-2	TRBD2	TGTGCCAGCAGCCCGGGGACTAGCGGAGGAAATACGCAGTATTTT	CASSPGTSGGNTQYF
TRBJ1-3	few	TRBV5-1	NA	TGCGCCAGCAGCTTGGAAACGGGAACCCACACCATATATTTT	CASSLETGTHTIYF
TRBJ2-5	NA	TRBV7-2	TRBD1	TGTGCCAGCAGCGCCCGACAGGGTGAGACCCAGTACTTC	CASSARQGETQYF
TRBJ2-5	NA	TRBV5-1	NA	TGCGCCAGCAGCTTTCAGGGGGGCCGTGAGGAGACCCAGTACTTC	CASSFQGGREETQYF
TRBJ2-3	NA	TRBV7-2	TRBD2	TGTGCCAGCAGCTTAGATCAGGCGGGGGGGCTTACAGATACGCAGTATTTT	CASSLDQAGGLTDTQYF
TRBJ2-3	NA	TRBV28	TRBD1	TGTGCCAGCAGTTCCGGACAGGCCACAGATACGCAGTATTTT	CASSSGQATDTQYF
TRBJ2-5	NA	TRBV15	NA	TGTGCCACCAGCCCGCGGGCGCCCCGGGTTGGTGGCCAAGAGACCCAGTACTTC	CATSPRAPRVGGQETQYF
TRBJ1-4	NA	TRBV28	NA	TGTGCCAGCAGTTTAAGCAGGGGAGGGAGAGCTAATGAAAAACTGTTTTTT	CASSLSRGGRANEKLFF
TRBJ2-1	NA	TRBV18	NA	TGTGCCAGCTCCGCTACAGGTGGGGAGCAGTTCTTC	CASSATGGEQFF
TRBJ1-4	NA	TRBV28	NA	TGTGCCAGCAGTTTATTGGCGGAGGCGGATGAAAAACTGTTTTTT	CASSLLAEADEKLFF
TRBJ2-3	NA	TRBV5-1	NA	TGCGCCAGCAGCTCGGTCGGGGATACGCAGTATTTT	CASSSVGDTQYF
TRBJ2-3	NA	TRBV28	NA	TGTGCCAGCAGTCCGAGCCCTCGCACAGATACGCAGTATTTT	CASSPSPRTDTQYF
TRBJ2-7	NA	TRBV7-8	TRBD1	TGTGCCAGCAGCCGTACAGGGGGCGCAGCCTACGAGCAGTACTTC	CASSRTGGAAYEQYF
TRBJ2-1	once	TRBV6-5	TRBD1	TGTGCCAGCAGGACCGGGACAGGGGGTAATGAGCAGTTCTTC	CASRTGTGGNEQFF
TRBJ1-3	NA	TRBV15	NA	TGTGCCACCAGCAGAGATCGGGAGACCCTCTCTGGAAACACCATATATTTT	CATSRDRETLSGNTIYF
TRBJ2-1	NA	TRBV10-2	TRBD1	TGCGCCAGCAGTGGGACAGGGGTCTTCTTC	CASSGTGVFF
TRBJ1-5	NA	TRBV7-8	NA	TGTGCCAGCAGCTTCCGCGGGAATCAGCCCCAGCATTTT	CASSFRGNQPQHF
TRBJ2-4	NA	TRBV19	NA	TGTGCCACCGAGCAGGGGAGCAAAAACATTCAGTACTTC	CATEQGSKNIQYF
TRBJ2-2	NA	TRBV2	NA	TGTGCCAGCAGGACAGAAACCACCGGGGAGCTGTTTTTT	CASRTETTGELFF
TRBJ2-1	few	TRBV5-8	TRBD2	TGTGCCAGCAGCTTGGGTCTAGCGGGTGCCTACAATGAGCAGTTCTTC	CASSLGLAGAYNEQFF
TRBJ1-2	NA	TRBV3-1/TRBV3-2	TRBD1	TGTGCCAGCAGCCGCGAGCAGGGGGGAAACTATGGCTACACCTTC	CASSREQGGNYGYTF
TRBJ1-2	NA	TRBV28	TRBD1	TGTGCCAGCAGTTTAATCAGGGGGCTGGAGGGCTACACCTTC	CASSLIRGLEGYTF
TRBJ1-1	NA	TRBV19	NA	TGTGCCAGTAGTTCCGACAGGAGCACTGAAGCTTTCTTT	CASSSDRSTEAFF
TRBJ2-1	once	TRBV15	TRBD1	TGTGCCACCAGCGGGGACAGGGGGCGCGGTGAGCAGTTCTTC	CATSGDRGRGEQFF
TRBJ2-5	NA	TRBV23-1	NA	TGCGCCAGCAGTCAATCTCCACAAGAGACCCAGTACTTC	CASSQSPQETQYF
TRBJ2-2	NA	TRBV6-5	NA	TGTGCCAGCTGGCCTAGCTCGAACACCGGGGAGCTGTTTTTT	CASWPSSNTGELFF
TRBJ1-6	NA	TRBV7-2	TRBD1	TGTGCCAGCAGCTTGGCCGGGACAGGGGGCCAAAGGTCCCTCCACTTT	CASSLAGTGGQRSLHF
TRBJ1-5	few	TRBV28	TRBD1	TGTGCCAGCATATCCGGACAGGGCCATCAGCCCCAGCATTTT	CASISGQGHQPQHF
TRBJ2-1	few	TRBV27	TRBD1	TGTGCCAGCAGTTTATCCGGGACAGGTGACAATGAGCAGTTCTTC	CASSLSGTGDNEQFF
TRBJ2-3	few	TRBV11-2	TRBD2	TGTGCCAGCAGCGACATTATGGGCGGGAGGGCCACAGATACGCAGTATTTT	CASSDIMGGRATDTQYF
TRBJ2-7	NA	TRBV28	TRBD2	TGTGCCAGCAGTTTCCTCGGAGCTAGCGGGTCCTACGAGCAGTACTTC	CASSFLGASGSYEQYF
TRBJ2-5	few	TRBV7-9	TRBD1	TGTGCCAGCAGCTTTCCCGGGACAGGGTCGGAGACCCAGTACTTC	CASSFPGTGSETQYF
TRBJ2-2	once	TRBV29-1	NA	TGCAGCGTTGACGGAGACACTAGGTCCGGGGAGCTGTTTTTT	CSVDGDTRSGELFF
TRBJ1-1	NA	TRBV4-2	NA	TGTGCCAGCAGCCAAGATTCCAATTTGAACACTGAAGCTTTCTTT	CASSQDSNLNTEAFF
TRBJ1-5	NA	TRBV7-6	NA	TGTGCCAGCACCCCAGAGGGCAGAACCCCCGGCCCCAATCAGCCCCAGCATTTT	CASTPEGRTPGPNQPQHF
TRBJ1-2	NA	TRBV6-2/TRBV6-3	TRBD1	TGTGCCAGCACCCCGACAGGGAACTATGGCTACACCTTC	CASTPTGNYGYTF
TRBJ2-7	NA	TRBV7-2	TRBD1	TGTGCCAGCAGCTTACAAGGCGGGACAGGAGCCTACGAGCAGTACTTC	CASSLQGGTGAYEQYF
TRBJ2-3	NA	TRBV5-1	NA	TGCGCCAGCAGCCTTTTAGGGGCTAGTGATACGCAGTATTTT	CASSLLGASDTQYF
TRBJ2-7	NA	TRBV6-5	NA	TGTGCCAGCAGTTTCATTCGGACAGTCTCCTACGAGCAGTACTTC	CASSFIRTVSYEQYF
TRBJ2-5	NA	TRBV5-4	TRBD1	TGTGCCAGCAGCCTCCTCCTGACAGGGGGCATTGGAGAGACCCAGTACTTC	CASSLLLTGGIGETQYF
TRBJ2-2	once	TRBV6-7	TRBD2	TGTGCCAGCAGTTACACGGAAGCTAGCGGAAATATAAACACCGGGGAGCTGTTTTTT	CASSYTEASGNINTGELFF
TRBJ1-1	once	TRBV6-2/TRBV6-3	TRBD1	TGTGCCAGCAGTTACTCCGTTAGAGGACAGGGGTCTTACACTGAAGCTTTCTTT	CASSYSVRGQGSYTEAFF
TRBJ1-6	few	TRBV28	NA	TGTGCCAGCAGTTTATTGGACAGAGATTCACCCCTCCACTTT	CASSLLDRDSPLHF
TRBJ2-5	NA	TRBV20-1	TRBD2	TGCAGTGCTAGTAGGGCAAGCGGGGGCCAAGAGACCCAGTACTTC	CSASRASGGQETQYF
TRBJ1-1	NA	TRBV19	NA	TGTGCCAGTAGTACATCCGCGGTAGCAGCTTTCTTT	CASSTSAVAAFF
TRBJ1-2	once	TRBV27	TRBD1	TGTGCCACCCCCAGGCAGGGGGCGTTTGGCTACACCTTC	CATPRQGAFGYTF
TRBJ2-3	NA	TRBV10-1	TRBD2	TGCGCCAGCAGTGTGGGGACTAGCGGCACAGATACGCAGTATTTT	CASSVGTSGTDTQYF
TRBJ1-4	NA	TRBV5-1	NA	TGCGCCAGCAGCTTGGGCAGCGCAACTAATGAAAAACTGTTTTTT	CASSLGSATNEKLFF
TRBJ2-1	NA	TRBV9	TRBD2	TGTGCCAGCAGCGTAGGAGGTAGCGGGAACAATGAGCAGTTCTTC	CASSVGGSGNNEQFF
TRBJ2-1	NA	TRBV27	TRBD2	TGTGCCAGCAGTTTAGGGACTAGCGGGAGCTATGAGCAGTTCTTC	CASSLGTSGSYEQFF